Listed below are T cell receptor beta chains from one sample, sequenced in a study of molecular identifiers for immune sequencing clone quantification. A single record per CDR3 protein comes from TCRdb applying MiXCR to the PCR reads. Of 40,000 to 65,000 distinct CDR3 sequences detected, just over 35% appear once; the ten largest clones hold 3% to 4%. Material: naive CD8+ T cells from blood, with Jurkat cell RNA spiked in. The receptors here all came from a human donor in good health. Some libraries in this study had Jurkat cell RNA spiked in. Both conserved end residues are part of each CDR3. The order of the fields is D gene, J gene, clone size, V gene, CDR3 length, CDR3 DNA, CDR3 protein. A D gene is named only where the DNA matches it firmly. Size values are once, few and many counts, or a class for expanded clones, and some rows have none.

d_call: -; j_call: TRBJ2-5; clone_size: few; v_call: TRBV27; cdr3_length: 14; cdr3_nt: TGTGCCAGCAGTTACTTGACGGACCAAGAGACCCAGTACTTC; cdr3_aa: CASSYLTDQETQYF
d_call: TRBD2; j_call: TRBJ2-3; clone_size: -; v_call: TRBV9; cdr3_length: 15; cdr3_nt: TGTGCCAGCAGCGTAGAACTAGCGGGATCTTATACGCAGTATTTT; cdr3_aa: CASSVELAGSYTQYF
d_call: -; j_call: TRBJ2-3; clone_size: many; v_call: TRBV14; cdr3_length: 11; cdr3_nt: TGTGCCAGCAGCACCGGGGATACGCAGTATTTT; cdr3_aa: CASSTGDTQYF
d_call: -; j_call: TRBJ2-1; clone_size: few; v_call: TRBV27; cdr3_length: 11; cdr3_nt: TGTGCCAGCAGTTTTGGCTCACTCCAGTTCTTC; cdr3_aa: CASSFGSLQFF
d_call: TRBD1; j_call: TRBJ1-2; clone_size: -; v_call: TRBV28; cdr3_length: 13; cdr3_nt: TGTGCCAGCAGCTCCGGGACAGGGTCTTGCTACACCTTC; cdr3_aa: CASSSGTGSCYTF
d_call: -; j_call: TRBJ2-4; clone_size: many; v_call: TRBV7-9; cdr3_length: 17; cdr3_nt: TGTGCCAGCAGCAACTACCCGGGACAACTAGCCAAAAACATTCAGTACTTC; cdr3_aa: CASSNYPGQLAKNIQYF
d_call: -; j_call: TRBJ1-1; clone_size: -; v_call: TRBV28; cdr3_length: 12; cdr3_nt: TGTGCCAGCAGTTTTGGGGCAATTTGGGCTTTCTTT; cdr3_aa: CASSFGAIWAFF
d_call: -; j_call: TRBJ2-3; clone_size: -; v_call: TRBV12-3/TRBV12-4; cdr3_length: 13; cdr3_nt: TGTGCCAGCAGAACAGGGTGGTCAGATACGCAGTATTTT; cdr3_aa: CASRTGWSDTQYF
d_call: -; j_call: TRBJ2-1; clone_size: -; v_call: TRBV7-2; cdr3_length: 15; cdr3_nt: TGTGCCAGCAGCTTGGGCAGCAGGTCCTACAATGAGCAGTCCTTC; cdr3_aa: CASSLGSRSYNEQSF
d_call: TRBD2; j_call: TRBJ2-3; clone_size: many; v_call: TRBV9; cdr3_length: 15; cdr3_nt: TGTGCCAGCCGCCTATCTGGCGGGAGGAGGGATACGCAGTATTTT; cdr3_aa: CASRLSGGRRDTQYF
d_call: -; j_call: TRBJ1-5; clone_size: many; v_call: TRBV13; cdr3_length: 14; cdr3_nt: TGTGCCAGCAGCCTAAGGAAGGGCAATCAGCCCCAGCATTTT; cdr3_aa: CASSLRKGNQPQHF
d_call: TRBD1; j_call: TRBJ2-3; clone_size: many; v_call: TRBV9; cdr3_length: 15; cdr3_nt: TGTGCCAGCAGCGTGGTGGACAGGGGGACAGATACGCAGTATTTT; cdr3_aa: CASSVVDRGTDTQYF
d_call: -; j_call: TRBJ2-1; clone_size: -; v_call: TRBV4-1; cdr3_length: 15; cdr3_nt: TGCGCCAGCAGCCAACAGGGGGGCTCCTACAATGAGCAGTTCTTC; cdr3_aa: CASSQQGGSYNEQFF
d_call: TRBD2; j_call: TRBJ2-1; clone_size: -; v_call: TRBV5-3; cdr3_length: 15; cdr3_nt: TGTGCCAGCAGCGGTCGGGGAGGGAGTTACAATGAGCAGTTCTTC; cdr3_aa: CASSGRGGSYNEQFF
d_call: -; j_call: TRBJ2-7; clone_size: -; v_call: TRBV9; cdr3_length: 14; cdr3_nt: TGTGCCAGCGGAGCAAGTTCCAACTCCTACGAGCAGTACTTC; cdr3_aa: CASGASSNSYEQYF